Listed below are T cell receptor beta chains from one sample, sequenced in a study of shared clonotypes between healthy human individuals. The data were produced by immunoSEQ multiplex PCR, yet TCRdb's version contains in-frame clones alone and is incomplete. The data show 2,500,000 or so clones, with approximately 90% seen just once and over 0.12% held by the top ten. Sequenced input: naive CD4+ T cells sorted from blood. All receptors come from a young man in good health. CDR3s include the opening cysteine and the closing phenylalanine or tryptophan. Each record gives: J gene, clone size, CDR3 length, D gene, V gene, CDR3 DNA, CDR3 protein. D genes are given only for firm matches. Size values are once, few and many counts, or a class for expanded clones, and some rows have none.

j_gene: TRBJ1-4
abundance: NA
len: 14
d_gene: TRBD1
v_gene: TRBV27
CDR3nt: TGTGCCAGCAGTTTAGGGCAGGGGGCTGAAAAACTGTTTTTT
CDR3aa: CASSLGQGAEKLFF

j_gene: TRBJ2-7
abundance: NA
len: 16
d_gene: TRBD2
v_gene: TRBV10-3
CDR3nt: TGTGCCATCAGTGGGGGTAGCGGGGCCAGCTCCTACGAGCAGTACTTC
CDR3aa: CAISGGSGASSYEQYF

j_gene: TRBJ1-4
abundance: NA
len: 15
d_gene: NA
v_gene: TRBV7-2
CDR3nt: TGTGCCAGCAGCTTTCGGCCGGGAGGGAGTGAAAAACTGTTTTTT
CDR3aa: CASSFRPGGSEKLFF

j_gene: TRBJ1-2
abundance: few
len: 13
d_gene: NA
v_gene: TRBV6-5
CDR3nt: TGTGCCAGCAGTTACCGGCAGAACTATGGCTACACCTTC
CDR3aa: CASSYRQNYGYTF

j_gene: TRBJ2-1
abundance: NA
len: 13
d_gene: NA
v_gene: TRBV5-1
CDR3nt: TGCGCCAGCAGCTCGGACATCCTACACGAGCAGTTCTTC
CDR3aa: CASSSDILHEQFF

j_gene: TRBJ1-4
abundance: NA
len: 14
d_gene: NA
v_gene: TRBV9
CDR3nt: TGTGCCAGCAGCGCTTGGGAAACTAATGAAAAACTGTTTTTT
CDR3aa: CASSAWETNEKLFF

j_gene: TRBJ2-7
abundance: NA
len: 15
d_gene: TRBD1
v_gene: TRBV7-2
CDR3nt: TGTGCCAGCAGCTTAGGGCAGGGGGTAAACTACGAGCAGTACTTC
CDR3aa: CASSLGQGVNYEQYF

j_gene: TRBJ2-5
abundance: NA
len: 14
d_gene: TRBD1
v_gene: TRBV30
CDR3nt: TGTGCCTGGAGTACACAGGGGGCTGGAGGGACCCAGTACTTC
CDR3aa: CAWSTQGAGGTQYF

j_gene: TRBJ1-2
abundance: NA
len: 15
d_gene: TRBD1
v_gene: TRBV6-5
CDR3nt: TGTGCCAGCAGTTACGATGGGACAGGGGGGTATGGCTACACCTTC
CDR3aa: CASSYDGTGGYGYTF

j_gene: TRBJ2-3
abundance: NA
len: 14
d_gene: NA
v_gene: TRBV7-2
CDR3nt: TGTGCCAGCAGCTTCCTCAATCCCCCAGATACGCAGTATTTT
CDR3aa: CASSFLNPPDTQYF

j_gene: TRBJ2-1
abundance: NA
len: 16
d_gene: TRBD2
v_gene: TRBV7-2
CDR3nt: TGTGCCAGCAGCTTAGAAAGCGGGGGGGCCTACAATGAGCAGTTCTTC
CDR3aa: CASSLESGGAYNEQFF

j_gene: TRBJ2-5
abundance: NA
len: 17
d_gene: TRBD2
v_gene: TRBV27
CDR3nt: TGTGCCAGCAGTGGTCTAGCGGGGGGACCCTTTGCTTGGACCCAGTACTTC
CDR3aa: CASSGLAGGPFAWTQYF

j_gene: TRBJ1-1
abundance: NA
len: 15
d_gene: NA
v_gene: TRBV5-4
CDR3nt: TGTGCCAGCAGCCCGGGTGGAGGGGCGAACACTGAAGCTTTCTTT
CDR3aa: CASSPGGGANTEAFF

j_gene: TRBJ2-6
abundance: NA
len: 17
d_gene: NA
v_gene: TRBV7-2
CDR3nt: TGTGCCAGCAGCCCCTGGGGGGAGCGCTCTGGGGCCAACGTCCTGACTTTC
CDR3aa: CASSPWGERSGANVLTF

j_gene: TRBJ2-7
abundance: NA
len: 15
d_gene: NA
v_gene: TRBV6-5
CDR3nt: TGTGCCAGCAGTTACTCAGATGACCGGCCCTACGAGCAGTACTTC
CDR3aa: CASSYSDDRPYEQYF

j_gene: TRBJ2-5
abundance: NA
len: 15
d_gene: NA
v_gene: TRBV5-1
CDR3nt: TGCGCCAGCAGCTTCGACCTTATACTTGGAGAGACCCAGTACTTC
CDR3aa: CASSFDLILGETQYF

j_gene: TRBJ2-7
abundance: once
len: 14
d_gene: TRBD1
v_gene: TRBV30
CDR3nt: TGTGCCTGGAGCCGGGACAGGGGCGCCTACGAGCAGTACTTC
CDR3aa: CAWSRDRGAYEQYF

j_gene: TRBJ2-1
abundance: NA
len: 12
d_gene: NA
v_gene: TRBV2
CDR3nt: TGTGCCAGCAGTGAGGGCGTAAATGAGCAGTTCTTC
CDR3aa: CASSEGVNEQFF

j_gene: TRBJ2-7
abundance: NA
len: 11
d_gene: NA
v_gene: TRBV30
CDR3nt: TGTGCCTGGGCCAAAAGCTACGAGCAGTACTTC
CDR3aa: CAWAKSYEQYF

j_gene: TRBJ2-1
abundance: NA
len: 15
d_gene: TRBD1
v_gene: TRBV5-4
CDR3nt: TGTGCCAGCAGCACTGCTCCAGGGGGTTACAATGAGCAGTTCTTC
CDR3aa: CASSTAPGGYNEQFF

j_gene: TRBJ2-5
abundance: once
len: 14
d_gene: NA
v_gene: TRBV5-1
CDR3nt: TGCGCCAGCAGCATCGCGGGTTCAGGAGAGACCCAGTACTTC
CDR3aa: CASSIAGSGETQYF

j_gene: TRBJ2-5
abundance: NA
len: 15
d_gene: TRBD1
v_gene: TRBV5-1
CDR3nt: TGCGCCAGCAGCTTCGACAGGGTAAAGTCGGAGACCCAGTACTTC
CDR3aa: CASSFDRVKSETQYF

j_gene: TRBJ1-2
abundance: NA
len: 15
d_gene: TRBD1
v_gene: TRBV18
CDR3nt: TGTGCCAGCTCACGGACCCAGGGGGTAACGAGCGACTACACCTTC
CDR3aa: CASSRTQGVTSDYTF

j_gene: TRBJ2-7
abundance: NA
len: 15
d_gene: NA
v_gene: TRBV27
CDR3nt: TGTGCCAGCAGTGCTTCAGGGGCTCCCTCCTACGAGCAGTACTTC
CDR3aa: CASSASGAPSYEQYF

j_gene: TRBJ1-2
abundance: NA
len: 15
d_gene: TRBD1
v_gene: TRBV7-2
CDR3nt: TGTGCCAGCAGCACCGCCCCTACAGGGGGCGGGGGCTACACCTTC
CDR3aa: CASSTAPTGGGGYTF

j_gene: TRBJ1-4
abundance: NA
len: 16
d_gene: NA
v_gene: TRBV27
CDR3nt: TGTGCCAGCAGTCCAACCTCGGACACAAGGAATGAAAAACTGTTTTTT
CDR3aa: CASSPTSDTRNEKLFF

j_gene: TRBJ2-1
abundance: NA
len: 15
d_gene: NA
v_gene: TRBV27
CDR3nt: TGTGCCAGCAGTCTCCGGGACTTGGGGTGGAATGAGCAGTTCTTC
CDR3aa: CASSLRDLGWNEQFF

j_gene: TRBJ1-3
abundance: NA
len: 15
d_gene: NA
v_gene: TRBV25-1
CDR3nt: TGTGCCAGCAGTGAATACCCCTTGGGTGGAAACACCATATATTTT
CDR3aa: CASSEYPLGGNTIYF

j_gene: TRBJ2-1
abundance: once
len: 15
d_gene: TRBD2
v_gene: TRBV11-2
CDR3nt: TGTGCCAGCAGCTTGGTTAGCGGGAGTTACAATGAGCAGTTCTTC
CDR3aa: CASSLVSGSYNEQFF

j_gene: TRBJ1-4
abundance: NA
len: 15
d_gene: TRBD1
v_gene: TRBV7-9
CDR3nt: TGTGCCAGCAGCCCCGACCGACAGGGAGGGGAAAAACTGTTTTTT
CDR3aa: CASSPDRQGGEKLFF

j_gene: TRBJ1-4
abundance: few
len: 14
d_gene: TRBD1
v_gene: TRBV2
CDR3nt: TGTGCCACTCAGAAGGACAGGGCAGAGGTTAAACTGTTTTTT
CDR3aa: CATQKDRAEVKLFF

j_gene: TRBJ2-7
abundance: NA
len: 16
d_gene: TRBD1
v_gene: TRBV18
CDR3nt: TGTGCCAGCTCACCCGGGCCCGGGACAGTAACCTACGAGCAGTACTTC
CDR3aa: CASSPGPGTVTYEQYF

j_gene: TRBJ2-1
abundance: NA
len: 15
d_gene: NA
v_gene: TRBV7-9
CDR3nt: TGTGCCAGCAGCTTAGTACGGGGTACCTACAATGAGCAGTTCTTC
CDR3aa: CASSLVRGTYNEQFF

j_gene: TRBJ2-3
abundance: NA
len: 13
d_gene: NA
v_gene: TRBV27
CDR3nt: TGTGCCAGCAGTTTCCGAGAGGCAGATACGCAGTATTTT
CDR3aa: CASSFREADTQYF

j_gene: TRBJ2-7
abundance: NA
len: 12
d_gene: NA
v_gene: TRBV18
CDR3nt: TGTGCCAGCTCACCGGGGGGCAACGAGCAGTACTTC
CDR3aa: CASSPGGNEQYF

j_gene: TRBJ1-5
abundance: NA
len: 15
d_gene: NA
v_gene: TRBV30
CDR3nt: TGTGCCTGGAGTGTACGCAGGGGTGGGGGTCAGCCCCAGCATTTT
CDR3aa: CAWSVRRGGGQPQHF

j_gene: TRBJ1-5
abundance: few
len: 13
d_gene: TRBD1
v_gene: TRBV19
CDR3nt: TGTGCCAGTAGTATTACGGGACAGCAGCCCCAGCATTTT
CDR3aa: CASSITGQQPQHF

j_gene: TRBJ2-5
abundance: once
len: 16
d_gene: NA
v_gene: TRBV11-1
CDR3nt: TGTGCCAGCAGCCCCGGGCAGGGGTTGTACCAAGAGACCCAGTACTTC
CDR3aa: CASSPGQGLYQETQYF

j_gene: TRBJ2-2
abundance: NA
len: 14
d_gene: NA
v_gene: TRBV10-1
CDR3nt: TGCGCCAGCAAGTCTTCCGGGAACACCGGGGAGCTGTTTTTT
CDR3aa: CASKSSGNTGELFF

j_gene: TRBJ1-2
abundance: NA
len: 13
d_gene: NA
v_gene: TRBV18
CDR3nt: TGTGCCAGCTCACCAGAGACCAACTATGGCTACACCTTC
CDR3aa: CASSPETNYGYTF

j_gene: TRBJ2-7
abundance: NA
len: 15
d_gene: TRBD2
v_gene: TRBV7-2
CDR3nt: TGTGCCAGCAGCGCCGTTAGCGGGGTCTCCTACGAGCAGTACTTC
CDR3aa: CASSAVSGVSYEQYF

j_gene: TRBJ1-5
abundance: NA
len: 12
d_gene: NA
v_gene: TRBV19
CDR3nt: TGTGCCAGTACCTCGCAGGGACAGCCCCAGCATTTT
CDR3aa: CASTSQGQPQHF

j_gene: TRBJ2-1
abundance: NA
len: 15
d_gene: TRBD2
v_gene: TRBV11-2
CDR3nt: TGTGCCAGCAGCCCGAGAGGGAGGGCGGCCGATGAGCAGTTCTTC
CDR3aa: CASSPRGRAADEQFF

j_gene: TRBJ1-6
abundance: NA
len: 14
d_gene: NA
v_gene: TRBV6-5
CDR3nt: TGTGCCAGCAGACAAGAGAGGGATCGGTCACCCCTCCACTTT
CDR3aa: CASRQERDRSPLHF

j_gene: TRBJ2-5
abundance: NA
len: 16
d_gene: NA
v_gene: TRBV5-4
CDR3nt: TGTGCCAGCAGCCACAAAGGCCCGGGGGACCAAGAGACCCAGTACTTC
CDR3aa: CASSHKGPGDQETQYF

j_gene: TRBJ2-7
abundance: NA
len: 15
d_gene: TRBD1
v_gene: TRBV5-1
CDR3nt: TGCGCCAGCAGCGGAACCGGGACAGGGGTCTACGAGCAGTACTTC
CDR3aa: CASSGTGTGVYEQYF

j_gene: TRBJ2-3
abundance: NA
len: 14
d_gene: TRBD2
v_gene: TRBV9
CDR3nt: TGTGCCAGCAGAGCGGGGGGCCACACAGATACGCAGTATTTT
CDR3aa: CASRAGGHTDTQYF

j_gene: TRBJ2-7
abundance: NA
len: 14
d_gene: NA
v_gene: TRBV9
CDR3nt: TGTGCCACCACCTGCGGACTAAGGACGGACGAGCAGTACTTC
CDR3aa: CATTCGLRTDEQYF

j_gene: TRBJ2-5
abundance: NA
len: 13
d_gene: TRBD2
v_gene: TRBV9
CDR3nt: TGTGCCAGCAGCCCCGGACTAGTCGAGACCCAGTACTTC
CDR3aa: CASSPGLVETQYF

j_gene: TRBJ1-2
abundance: NA
len: 12
d_gene: NA
v_gene: TRBV11-2
CDR3nt: TGTGCCAGCAGCTGGGAGAACTATGGCTACACCTTC
CDR3aa: CASSWENYGYTF

j_gene: TRBJ2-7
abundance: NA
len: 16
d_gene: NA
v_gene: TRBV4-1
CDR3nt: TGCGCCAGCAGCCAAGGGGAAAAAGGTGGCGTGGCCGAGCAGTACTTC
CDR3aa: CASSQGEKGGVAEQYF

j_gene: TRBJ2-7
abundance: NA
len: 14
d_gene: TRBD1
v_gene: TRBV4-3
CDR3nt: TGCGCCAGCAGCCAAGTAGCAGGGGGCTACGAGCAGTACTTC
CDR3aa: CASSQVAGGYEQYF

j_gene: TRBJ2-7
abundance: NA
len: 15
d_gene: TRBD2
v_gene: TRBV11-2
CDR3nt: TGTGCCAGCAGTTCTTCCGGGACTAGCACCCACGAGCAGTACTTC
CDR3aa: CASSSSGTSTHEQYF